These 21 T cell receptor beta chains were all obtained from the same sample, sequenced in a study of CD8 T cell repertoires and HIV-1 epitope variants. Here immunoSEQ multiplex PCR was the method, and the copy in TCRdb shows in-frame clones only, minus some. This table has 5,500 to 6,000 clones, more than 60% appearing once. No antigen has been assigned to these receptors. The specimen was cultured CD8+ T cells derived from PBMCs. The receptors stem from a male donor with HIV.

The chain links TRBV27 to TRBJ1-2; D unclear. The CDR3 consists of 13 residues. Germline V gene data show CDR1 as MNHEY and CDR2 as SMNVEV (reference sequence). The V gene lost 5 bases and the J gene lost 4 bases, with 11 bases spanning the gap. CDR3 DNA: TGTGCCAGCAGTCCCCACGGCCCCTATGGCTACACCTTC. Translation: CASSPHGPYGYTF.

This rearrangement joins TRBV19 to TRBJ2-7; D may be TRBD1 or TRBD2 (6 bases each). The germline V and J ends were trimmed by 1 base and 2 bases, with 9 bases remaining between them. CDR1 LNHDA and CDR2 SQIVND come from the germline V gene (reference sequence). This CDR3 is built from 14 residues. CDR3 protein: CASSIGGGPYEQYF. The CDR3 coding sequence is TGTGCCAGTAGTATAGGAGGGGGGCCCTACGAGCAGTACTTC.

This clone was seen a few times. CDR3 loop: CASSLGGGETQYF. As DNA, the CDR3 is TGTGCCAGCAGCTTAGGGGGGGGTGAGACCCAGTACTTC. The V and J genes are TRBV13 and TRBJ2-5; tentative D call: TRBD2 (6 bases). Germline values: CDR1 PRHDT, CDR2 FYEKMQ (reference sequence). V was shortened by 0 bases and J by 5 bases, with 7 bases between the two germline ends. CDR3 length: 13 residues.

This clone was seen more than once but under ten times. The chain has TRBV5-1 and TRBJ2-3; 10 bases map to TRBD2. V dropped 1 base and J dropped 3; count of bases not matched to a gene: 5. This CDR3 spans 16 amino acids. Germline assignment: CDR1 SGHRS and CDR2 YFSETQ. The CDR3 sequence is CASSLSSGGMTDTQYF. The CDR3 DNA is TGCGCCAGCAGCTTGAGTAGCGGGGGGATGACAGATACGCAGTATTTT.

The chain carries TRBV6-5 and TRBJ1-2; a weak D match, TRBD1 (5 bases). With 5 bases removed from V and 6 bases from J, the gap between germline ends came to 16 bases. Per the germline V gene, CDR1 is MNHEY and CDR2 is SVGAGI. This CDR3 has 14 residues. The CDR3 DNA reads as TGTGCCAGCAGTCCCCAGGGAGGGTTTCATGGCTACACCTTC. Translation: CASSPQGGFHGYTF.

J is TRBJ2-5 and V is TRBV11-2; perhaps TRBD2 as D (5 bases). Germline V gene lookup returns CDR1 SGHAT and CDR2 FQNNGV. The CDR3 has 16 amino acids. V lost 0 bases and J 4 bases, leaving 15 bases between the germline ends. The CDR3 loop is CASSLDLTGSAETQYF. The CDR3 region has the DNA TGTGCCAGCAGCTTAGATCTGACTGGGAGCGCAGAGACCCAGTACTTC.

The rearrangement joins TRBV29-1 to TRBJ1-2; no clear D. The CDR3 has 15 amino acids. V was pared by 4 bases and J by 1 base, with 16 bases between. The germline V gene encodes CDR1 SQVTM and CDR2 ANQGSEA. CDR3 sequence: CSVGPDGLFNYGYTF. For the CDR3, the DNA is TGCAGCGTTGGCCCTGACGGACTCTTTAACTATGGCTACACCTTC.

V usage is TRBV10-2 and J usage is TRBJ1-5; D remains unclear. The ends were cut back, 3 bases at V and 6 bases at J, with 12 bases in the middle. The CDR3 runs 14 residues. The germline V gene has CDR1 WSHSY and CDR2 SAAADI. As DNA, the CDR3 is TGCGCCAGCAGTGAAGGCTGGGAGGGTCAGCCCCAGCATTTT. Translated: CASSEGWEGQPQHF.

The V gene is TRBV5-6, the J gene TRBJ2-5, with D perhaps given as TRBD1 or TRBD2 (5 bases each). The CDR3 contains 15 residues. Germline assignment: CDR1 SGHDT and CDR2 YYEEEE. The V end lost 0 bases, the J end lost 10 bases, and 19 bases lay between the germline ends. CDR3 nucleotides: TGTGCCAGCAGCTTGGCCAAGGGACCATTGGAAGGCCAGTACTTC. Translated: CASSLAKGPLEGQYF. The full variable domain, rest sourced from reference TRBV5-6 and TRBJ2-5, is DAGVTQSPTHLIKTRGQQVTLRCSPKSGHDTVSWYQQALGQGPQFIFQYYEEEERQRGNFPDRFSGHQFPNYSSELNVNALLLGDSALYLCASSLAKGPLEGQYFGPGTRLLVL.

The V call is TRBV6-5, the J call TRBJ1-2; D unresolved. The CDR3 extends over 14 amino acids. Trimming cost V 0 bases and J 4 bases, with 9 bases left between them. CDR1 is MNHEY, CDR2 SVGAGI, per germline. CDR3 coding DNA: TGTGCCAGCAGTTACTCCTGGGAGACCTATGGCTACACCTTC. This codes for CASSYSWETYGYTF.

CDR3 region: CASSLGDSSDTQYF. In DNA form, the CDR3 reads TGCGCCAGCAGCTTGGGGGACAGCTCAGATACGCAGTATTTT. J is TRBJ2-3 and V is TRBV5-1, with 7 bases fitting TRBD1. The CDR3 has 14 residues. The J segment lost 4 bases and the V segment lost 0 bases, leaving 2 bases of the junction unmatched. CDR1 is SGHRS, CDR2 YFSETQ, per germline.

A single count supports this clone. The chain recombines TRBV28 with TRBJ2-2; no clear D. The CDR3 extends over 14 amino acids. The ends were cut back, 3 bases at V and 4 bases at J, with 9 bases in the middle. Germline CDR1 MDHEN, CDR2 SYDVKM. CDR3 bases: TGTGCCAGCAGTTTCGAGGCCTTCACCGGGGAGCTGTTTTTT. It yields the protein CASSFEAFTGELFF.

This CDR3 is CASSDRRGNQPQHF. Written as DNA, the CDR3 is TGTGCCAGCAGCGACCGGAGGGGGAATCAGCCCCAGCATTTT. The chain employs TRBV5-6 and TRBJ1-5; D possibly corresponds to TRBD1 (6 bases). Germline loops: CDR1 SGHDT, CDR2 YYEEEE. The V end lost 4 bases, the J end lost 4 bases, and 12 bases lay between the germline ends. The CDR3 spans 14 residues.

The genes are TRBV9 and TRBJ2-3; perhaps TRBD2 as D (5 bases). There are 15 residues in the CDR3. In germline, CDR1 is SGDLS, CDR2 YYNGEE. Deletions cut 2 bases from V and 0 bases from J, with 10 bases between. CDR3 in DNA: TGTGCCAGCAGCGTGGGCGGGCCTAGCACAGATACGCAGTATTTT. It yields the protein CASSVGGPSTDTQYF.

This clone was seen a single time. The chain couples TRBV6-5 to TRBJ2-2; TRBD2 is a possible D gene (5 bases). V lost 5 bases, J lost 3 bases, and 13 bases lay in between. The germline V gene has CDR1 MNHEY and CDR2 SVGAGI. The CDR3 is made up of 15 amino acids. The CDR3 DNA sequence: TGTGCCAGCAGTCCTCCCCTCGGGGACACCGGGGAGCTGTTTTTT. Residues: CASSPPLGDTGELFF.

The rearrangement joins TRBV7-8 to TRBJ1-1; TRBD1 matches at 9 bases. The trim removed 8 bases at V and 3 bases at J, leaving 7 bases unmatched. The germline gives CDR1 SGHVS, CDR2 FQNEAQ. CDR3 length: 14 amino acids. The CDR3: CASCPGQGDTEAFF. CDR3 DNA: TGTGCCAGCTGCCCGGGACAGGGAGACACTGAAGCTTTCTTT.

The chain couples TRBV10-3 to TRBJ2-3; D is perhaps TRBD1 (6 bases). Germline CDR1 ENHRY, CDR2 SYGVKD. The CDR3 length is 15 residues. V was cut by 6 bases and J by 5 bases, with 18 bases left in between. The CDR3 loop is CAIRDLLRGKDTQYF. The CDR3, as DNA: TGTGCCATCAGGGACCTCTTGAGGGGGAAAGATACGCAGTATTTT.

This clone was counted a few times. This sequence joins TRBV6-5 and TRBJ2-2; no firm D call. The CDR3 runs to 12 residues. The V end was cut by 5 bases, the J end by 6 bases, with 7 bases between. Germline CDR1 is MNHEY and CDR2 is SVGAGI. The DNA of the CDR3 is TGTGCCAGCAGTGTTTTGTCCGGGGAGCTGTTTTTT. It is translated as CASSVLSGELFF.

V usage is TRBV19 and J usage is TRBJ2-7, with 10 bases matching TRBD2. Germline CDR1 is LNHDA and CDR2 is SQIVND (reference sequence). The CDR3 totals 15 residues. Trimming at V came to 3 bases and at J to 2 bases, leaving 4 bases not matched to a gene. CDR3 in amino acids: CASSMRLAGAYEQYF. CDR3 nucleotide sequence: TGTGCCAGTAGTATGAGGCTAGCGGGAGCCTACGAGCAGTACTTC.

The gene calls are TRBV7-6 and TRBJ2-1; TRBD1 agrees at 8 bases. V was clipped by 1 base and J by 6 bases; unmatched bases: 26. CDR1 is SGHVS and CDR2 is FNYEAQ in the germline V gene. The CDR3 length is 22 residues. CDR3 bases: TGTGCCAGCAGCTTAGTTCCAGGGGGCAGGGCCTCGCCCCTCACGCCCCTCAATGAGCAGTTCTTC. This gives the protein CASSLVPGGRASPLTPLNEQFF. The full variable domain, completed using reference TRBV7-6 and TRBJ2-1, is GAGVSQSPRYKVTKRGQDVALRCDPISGHVSLYWYRQALGQGPEFLTYFNYEAQQDKSGLPNDRFSAERPEGSISTLTIQRTEQRDSAMYRCASSLVPGGRASPLTPLNEQFFGPGTRLTVL.

The J gene is TRBJ2-7, the V gene TRBV27; D remains unclear. CDR3 size: 13 residues. V was cut by 3 bases and J by 3 bases, with 9 bases left in between. Looked up from germline, CDR1 is MNHEY and CDR2 is SMNVEV (reference sequence). The CDR3: CASSFVGLYEQYF. CDR3 in DNA: TGTGCCAGCAGTTTTGTAGGGCTCTACGAGCAGTACTTC.